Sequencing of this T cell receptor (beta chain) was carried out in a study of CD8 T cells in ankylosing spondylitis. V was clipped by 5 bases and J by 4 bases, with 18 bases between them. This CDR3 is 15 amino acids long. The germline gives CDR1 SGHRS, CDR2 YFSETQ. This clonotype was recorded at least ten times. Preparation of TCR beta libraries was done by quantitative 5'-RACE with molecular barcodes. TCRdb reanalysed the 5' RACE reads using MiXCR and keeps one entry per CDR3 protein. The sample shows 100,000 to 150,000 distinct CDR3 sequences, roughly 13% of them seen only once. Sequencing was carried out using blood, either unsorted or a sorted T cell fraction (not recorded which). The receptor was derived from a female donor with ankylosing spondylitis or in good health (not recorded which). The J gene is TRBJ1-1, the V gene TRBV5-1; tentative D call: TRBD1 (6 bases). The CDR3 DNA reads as TGCGCCAGCAGTCCCCTGGGGGGCCGGAGCACTGAAGCTTTCTTT. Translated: CASSPLGGRSTEAFF.